A selection of T cell receptor beta chains follows, all from one sample in a study of T cell changes during pregnancy in multiple sclerosis. Measured with immunoSEQ multiplex PCR; TCRdb has only the in-frame clones, and not every one. The repertoire holds fewer than 80,000 clones, around 90% seen once, with just under 0.3% in the top ten. The source material was CD4+ T cells from peripheral blood mononuclear cells, sampled in the third trimester of pregnancy. Source of these receptors: a female donor in good health, enrolled as a control in a pregnancy study. The CDR3 runs from the conserved cysteine through the conserved F or W. The order of the fields is D gene, J gene, V gene, clone size, CDR3 protein, CDR3 DNA. A D gene is named only where the DNA matches it firmly. Some rows mark clone size as missing; the rest say once, few, many or name a class of expanded clone.

D gene: TRBD1; J gene: TRBJ1-3; V gene: TRBV4-3; clone size: once; CDR3 protein: CASSLGQPGNTIYF; CDR3 DNA: TGCGCCAGCAGCCTGGGACAGCCTGGAAACACCATATATTTT
D gene: TRBD1; J gene: TRBJ2-1; V gene: TRBV13; clone size: NA; CDR3 protein: CASGGGQGAQSSYNEQFF; CDR3 DNA: TGTGCCAGCGGAGGAGGACAGGGGGCCCAGAGCTCCTACAATGAGCAGTTCTTC
D gene: TRBD1; J gene: TRBJ1-3; V gene: TRBV2; clone size: NA; CDR3 protein: CASSDMERQGFGNTIYF; CDR3 DNA: TGTGCCAGCAGTGACATGGAAAGACAGGGGTTTGGAAACACCATATATTTT
D gene: NA; J gene: TRBJ2-2; V gene: TRBV18; clone size: NA; CDR3 protein: CASSPPGAGSGELFF; CDR3 DNA: TGTGCCAGCTCACCACCAGGTGCCGGGTCCGGGGAGCTGTTTTTT
D gene: TRBD2; J gene: TRBJ2-7; V gene: TRBV7-8; clone size: NA; CDR3 protein: CASSFTTSGKSLSYEQYF; CDR3 DNA: TGTGCCAGCAGCTTTACGACTAGCGGGAAATCCCTGTCCTACGAGCAGTACTTC
D gene: NA; J gene: TRBJ1-1; V gene: TRBV29-1; clone size: once; CDR3 protein: CSVTGYGPRNTEAFF; CDR3 DNA: TGCAGCGTAACAGGGTACGGACCGAGGAACACTGAAGCTTTCTTT
D gene: TRBD1; J gene: TRBJ1-2; V gene: TRBV4-2; clone size: NA; CDR3 protein: CASSQVVTGLSGYTF; CDR3 DNA: TGTGCCAGCAGCCAAGTGGTGACAGGGCTGAGTGGCTACACCTTC
D gene: NA; J gene: TRBJ1-4; V gene: TRBV19; clone size: once; CDR3 protein: CASSSGNEKLFF; CDR3 DNA: TGTGCCAGTAGTTCAGGAAATGAAAAACTGTTTTTT
D gene: NA; J gene: TRBJ1-2; V gene: TRBV25-1; clone size: NA; CDR3 protein: CASSHPAGYGYTF; CDR3 DNA: TGTGCCAGCAGCCATCCCGCGGGGTATGGCTACACCTTC
D gene: NA; J gene: TRBJ1-5; V gene: TRBV6-1; clone size: NA; CDR3 protein: CASLLRSSVNQPQHF; CDR3 DNA: TGTGCCAGCCTCCTCCGCTCCTCGGTTAATCAGCCCCAGCATTTT
D gene: NA; J gene: TRBJ2-3; V gene: TRBV6-4; clone size: NA; CDR3 protein: CASSTTPSTDTQYF; CDR3 DNA: TGTGCCAGCAGTACTACACCTAGCACAGATACGCAGTATTTT
D gene: NA; J gene: TRBJ2-1; V gene: TRBV10-3; clone size: NA; CDR3 protein: CAISAASDNEQFF; CDR3 DNA: TGTGCCATCAGTGCGGCCAGCGATAATGAGCAGTTCTTC
D gene: NA; J gene: TRBJ2-7; V gene: TRBV11-2; clone size: once; CDR3 protein: CASSPSPYEQYF; CDR3 DNA: TGTGCCAGCAGCCCTAGCCCCTACGAGCAGTACTTC
D gene: NA; J gene: TRBJ2-1; V gene: TRBV7-2; clone size: NA; CDR3 protein: CASSFDTVYNEQFF; CDR3 DNA: TGTGCCAGCAGCTTCGACACAGTCTACAATGAGCAGTTCTTC
D gene: NA; J gene: TRBJ2-5; V gene: TRBV7-9; clone size: NA; CDR3 protein: CASSYRQNQETQYF; CDR3 DNA: TGTGCCAGCAGCTATAGACAGAACCAAGAGACCCAGTACTTC
D gene: NA; J gene: TRBJ1-3; V gene: TRBV6-1; clone size: NA; CDR3 protein: CASRGPGNTIYF; CDR3 DNA: TGTGCCAGCAGGGGGCCTGGAAACACCATATATTTT
D gene: NA; J gene: TRBJ1-2; V gene: TRBV14; clone size: NA; CDR3 protein: CASSQASGGFYYGYTF; CDR3 DNA: TGTGCCAGCAGCCAAGCCTCGGGCGGGTTTTACTATGGCTACACCTTC